This TCR beta chain originates from a study of cytotoxic CD8 clonotypes in ibrutinib-treated CLL. The wider study: Response samples were drawn at a median of about twelve months of treatment, range 6 to 36. General study points: Measured clonality at baseline was greater than in age-matched healthy donors and tracked with circulating CD8+ T-cell counts. Clonality increased at ibrutinib response, then returned toward baseline at progression.

This clone was picked up one time. Its antigen is not identified. Assay used: immunoSEQ multiplex PCR; TCRdb lists only in-frame clones, some missing. This sample has approximately 84,000 clones; roughly 77% occur once, and the top ten carry nearly 5%. The germline gives CDR1 MDHEN, CDR2 SYDVKM. This CDR3 has 13 amino acids. The V end was cut by 5 bases, the J end by 6 bases, with 14 bases between. Specimen: PBMCs, collected after 12 months of ibrutinib treatment. The TCR originated in a human donor with chronic lymphocytic leukemia. The chain combines TRBV28 with TRBJ2-7; D remains ambiguous. CDR3 protein: CASSPSDGFEQYF. In DNA form, the CDR3 reads TGTGCCAGCAGTCCCTCGGACGGGTTCGAGCAGTACTTC.